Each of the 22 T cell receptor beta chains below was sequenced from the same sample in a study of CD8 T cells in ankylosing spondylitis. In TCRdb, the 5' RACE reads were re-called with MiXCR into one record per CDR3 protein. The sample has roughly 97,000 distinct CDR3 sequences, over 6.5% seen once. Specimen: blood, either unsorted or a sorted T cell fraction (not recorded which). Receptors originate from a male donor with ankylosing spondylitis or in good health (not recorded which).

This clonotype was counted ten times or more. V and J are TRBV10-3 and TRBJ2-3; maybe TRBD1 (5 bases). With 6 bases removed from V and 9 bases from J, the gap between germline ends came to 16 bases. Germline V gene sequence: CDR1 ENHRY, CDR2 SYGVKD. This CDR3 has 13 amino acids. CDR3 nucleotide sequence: TGTGCCATCAGCGGAGTCCAGGGTCTGACGCAGTATTTT. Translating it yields CAISGVQGLTQYF.

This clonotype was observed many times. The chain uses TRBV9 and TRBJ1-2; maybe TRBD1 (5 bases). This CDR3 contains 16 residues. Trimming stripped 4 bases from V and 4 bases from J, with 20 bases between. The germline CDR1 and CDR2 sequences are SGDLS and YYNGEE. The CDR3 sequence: CASSSREGVSLYGYTF. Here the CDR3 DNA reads TGTGCCAGCAGCAGTAGGGAAGGGGTTTCTCTCTATGGCTACACCTTC.

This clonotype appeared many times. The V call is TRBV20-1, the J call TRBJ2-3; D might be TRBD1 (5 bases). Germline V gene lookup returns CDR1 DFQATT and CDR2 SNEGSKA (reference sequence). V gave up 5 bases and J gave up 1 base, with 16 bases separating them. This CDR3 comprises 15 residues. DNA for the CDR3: TGCAGTGCTGAGACAGTACTGGACCGCACAGATACGCAGTATTTT. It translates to CSAETVLDRTDTQYF.

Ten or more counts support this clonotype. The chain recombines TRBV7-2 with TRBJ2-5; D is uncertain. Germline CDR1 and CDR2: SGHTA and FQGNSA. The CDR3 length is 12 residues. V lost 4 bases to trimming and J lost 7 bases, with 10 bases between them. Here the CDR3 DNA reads TGTGCCAGCAGCTCCCCTCGTGGGACCCAGTACTTC. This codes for CASSSPRGTQYF. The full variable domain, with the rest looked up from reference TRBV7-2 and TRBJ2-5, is GAGVSQSPSNKVTEKGKDVELRCDPISGHTALYWYRQSLGQGLEFLIYFQGNSAPDKSGLPSDRFSAERTGGSVSTLTIQRTQQEDSAVYLCASSSPRGTQYFGPGTRLLVL.

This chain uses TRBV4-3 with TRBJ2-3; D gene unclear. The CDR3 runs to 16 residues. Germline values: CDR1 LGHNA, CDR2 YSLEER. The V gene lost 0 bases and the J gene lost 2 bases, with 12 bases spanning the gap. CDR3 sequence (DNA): TGCGCCAGCAGCCAAGATGCGGCTACCTCCACAGATACGCAGTATTTT. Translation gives CASSQDAATSTDTQYF.

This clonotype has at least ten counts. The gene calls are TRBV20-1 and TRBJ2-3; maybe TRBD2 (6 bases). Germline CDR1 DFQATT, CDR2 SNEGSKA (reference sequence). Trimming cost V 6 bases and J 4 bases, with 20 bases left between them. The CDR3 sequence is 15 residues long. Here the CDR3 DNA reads TGCAGTGCGCGCCCCGGGAGAGAGGCTTCAGATACGCAGTATTTT. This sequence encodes CSARPGREASDTQYF.

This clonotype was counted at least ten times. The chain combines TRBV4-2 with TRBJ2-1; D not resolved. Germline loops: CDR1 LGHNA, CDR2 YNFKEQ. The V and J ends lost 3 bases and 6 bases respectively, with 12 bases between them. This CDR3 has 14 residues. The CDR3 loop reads CASSHSDGRNEQFF. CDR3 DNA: TGTGCCAGCAGCCACAGTGACGGGCGCAATGAGCAGTTCTTC.

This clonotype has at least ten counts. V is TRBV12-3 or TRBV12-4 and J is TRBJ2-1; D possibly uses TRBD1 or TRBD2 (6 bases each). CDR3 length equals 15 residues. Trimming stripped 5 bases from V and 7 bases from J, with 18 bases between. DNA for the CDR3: TGTGCCAGCAGTCTAGTATGGGGGGCGCGTAATGAGCAGTTCTTC. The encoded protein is CASSLVWGARNEQFF.

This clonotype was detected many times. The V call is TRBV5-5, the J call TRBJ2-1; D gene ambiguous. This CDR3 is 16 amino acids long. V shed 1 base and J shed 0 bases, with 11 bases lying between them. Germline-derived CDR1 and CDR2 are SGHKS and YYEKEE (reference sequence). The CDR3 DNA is TGTGCCAGCAGCTTGTTCAGCATAAGCTCCTACAATGAGCAGTTCTTC. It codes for CASSLFSISSYNEQFF.

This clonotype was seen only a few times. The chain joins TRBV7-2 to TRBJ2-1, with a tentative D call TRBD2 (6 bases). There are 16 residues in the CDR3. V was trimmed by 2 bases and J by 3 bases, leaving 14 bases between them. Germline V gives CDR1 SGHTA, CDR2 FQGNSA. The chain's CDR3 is CASSLRRVPLYNEQFF. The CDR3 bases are TGTGCCAGCAGCTTAAGGAGGGTCCCACTCTACAATGAGCAGTTCTTC.

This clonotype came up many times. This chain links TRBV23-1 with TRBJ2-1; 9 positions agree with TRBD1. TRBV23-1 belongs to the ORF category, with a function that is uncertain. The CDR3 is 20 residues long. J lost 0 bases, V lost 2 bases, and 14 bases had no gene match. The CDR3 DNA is TGCGCCAGCAGTCAAAGGATGGGGACAGGGTCGATCAGCTCCTACAATGAGCAGTTCTTC. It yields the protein CASSQRMGTGSISSYNEQFF.

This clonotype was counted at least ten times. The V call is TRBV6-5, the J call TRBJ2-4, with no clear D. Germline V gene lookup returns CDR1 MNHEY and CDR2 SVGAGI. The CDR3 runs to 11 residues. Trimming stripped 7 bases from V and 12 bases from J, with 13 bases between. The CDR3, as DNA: TGTGCCAGCACCTACGGTCCCGATCAGTACTTC. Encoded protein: CASTYGPDQYF.

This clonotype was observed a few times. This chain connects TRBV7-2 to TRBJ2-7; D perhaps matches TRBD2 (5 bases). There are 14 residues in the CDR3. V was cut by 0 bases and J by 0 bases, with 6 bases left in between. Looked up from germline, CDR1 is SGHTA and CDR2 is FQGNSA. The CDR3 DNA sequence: TGTGCCAGCAGCTTAGCGGCGGGCTCCTACGAGCAGTACTTC. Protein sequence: CASSLAAGSYEQYF. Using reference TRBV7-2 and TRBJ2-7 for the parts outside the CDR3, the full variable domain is GAGVSQSPSNKVTEKGKDVELRCDPISGHTALYWYRQSLGQGLEFLIYFQGNSAPDKSGLPSDRFSAERTGGSVSTLTIQRTQQEDSAVYLCASSLAAGSYEQYFGPGTRLTVT.

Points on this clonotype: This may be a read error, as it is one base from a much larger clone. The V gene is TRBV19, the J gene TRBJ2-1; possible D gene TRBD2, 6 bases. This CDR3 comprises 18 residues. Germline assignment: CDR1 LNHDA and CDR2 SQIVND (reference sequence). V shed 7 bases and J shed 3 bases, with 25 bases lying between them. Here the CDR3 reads CASTRTRRLVGRYNEQFF. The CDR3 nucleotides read TGTGCCAGTACCAGAACCAGAAGACTAGTGGGACGCTACAATGAGCAGTTCTTC.

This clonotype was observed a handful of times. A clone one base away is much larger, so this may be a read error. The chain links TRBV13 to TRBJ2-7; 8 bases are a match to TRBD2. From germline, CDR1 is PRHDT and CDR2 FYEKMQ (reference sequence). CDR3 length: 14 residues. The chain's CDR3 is CVSSLASGSTKQYF. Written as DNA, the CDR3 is TGTGTCAGCAGCTTGGCTAGCGGGTCGACTAAGCAGTACTTC.

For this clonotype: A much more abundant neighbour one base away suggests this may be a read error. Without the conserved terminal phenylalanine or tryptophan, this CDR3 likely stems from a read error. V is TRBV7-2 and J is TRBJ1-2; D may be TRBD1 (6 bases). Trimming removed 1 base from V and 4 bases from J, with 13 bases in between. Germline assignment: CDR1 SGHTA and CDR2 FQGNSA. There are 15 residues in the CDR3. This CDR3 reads CASSLGLDSPYGYTV. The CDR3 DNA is TGTGCCAGCAGCTTAGGTTTGGACAGCCCCTATGGCTACACCGTC.

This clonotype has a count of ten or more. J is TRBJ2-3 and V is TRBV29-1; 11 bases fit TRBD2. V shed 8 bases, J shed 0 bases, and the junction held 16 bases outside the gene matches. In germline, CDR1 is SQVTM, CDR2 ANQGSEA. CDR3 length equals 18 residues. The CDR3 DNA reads TGCAGCATCAGGGGGAAGGCTAGCGGGAGGCTGAGCACAGATACGCAGTATTTT. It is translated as CSIRGKASGRLSTDTQYF.

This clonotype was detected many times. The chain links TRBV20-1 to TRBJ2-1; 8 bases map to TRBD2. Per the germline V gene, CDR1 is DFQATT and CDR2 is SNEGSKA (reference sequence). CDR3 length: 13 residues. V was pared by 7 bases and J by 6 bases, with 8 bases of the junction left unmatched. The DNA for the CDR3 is TGCAGTGGCCTGACGGGAGGGGGCAATGAGCAGTTCTTC. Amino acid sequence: CSGLTGGGNEQFF.

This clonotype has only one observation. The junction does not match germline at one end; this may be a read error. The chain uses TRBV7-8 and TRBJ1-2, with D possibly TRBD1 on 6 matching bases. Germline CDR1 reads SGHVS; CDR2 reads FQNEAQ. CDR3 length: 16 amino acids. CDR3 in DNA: TGTGTCAGCAGCTTAGTTATACAGGGATCTAACTATGGCTACACCTTC. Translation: CVSSLVIQGSNYGYTF.

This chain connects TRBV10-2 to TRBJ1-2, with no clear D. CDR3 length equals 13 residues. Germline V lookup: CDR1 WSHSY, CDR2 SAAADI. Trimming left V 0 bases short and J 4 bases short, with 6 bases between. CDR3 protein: CASSESNIYGYTF. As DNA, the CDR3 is TGCGCCAGCAGTGAGTCGAATATCTATGGCTACACCTTC.

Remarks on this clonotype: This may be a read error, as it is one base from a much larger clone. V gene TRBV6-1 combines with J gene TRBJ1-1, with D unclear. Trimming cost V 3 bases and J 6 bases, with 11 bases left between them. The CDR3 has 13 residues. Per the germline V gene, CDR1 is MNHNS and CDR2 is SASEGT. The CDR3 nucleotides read TGTGCCAGCAGTGAGGACGGAGGCGCTGAAGCTTTCTTT. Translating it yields CASSEDGGAEAFF.

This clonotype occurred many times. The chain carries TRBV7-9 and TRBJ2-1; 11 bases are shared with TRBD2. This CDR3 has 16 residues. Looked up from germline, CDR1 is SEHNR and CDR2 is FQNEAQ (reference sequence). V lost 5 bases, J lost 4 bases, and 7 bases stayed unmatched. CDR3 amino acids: CASSVWLAGGYNEQFF. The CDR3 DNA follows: TGTGCCAGCAGCGTTTGGCTAGCGGGAGGTTACAATGAGCAGTTCTTC.